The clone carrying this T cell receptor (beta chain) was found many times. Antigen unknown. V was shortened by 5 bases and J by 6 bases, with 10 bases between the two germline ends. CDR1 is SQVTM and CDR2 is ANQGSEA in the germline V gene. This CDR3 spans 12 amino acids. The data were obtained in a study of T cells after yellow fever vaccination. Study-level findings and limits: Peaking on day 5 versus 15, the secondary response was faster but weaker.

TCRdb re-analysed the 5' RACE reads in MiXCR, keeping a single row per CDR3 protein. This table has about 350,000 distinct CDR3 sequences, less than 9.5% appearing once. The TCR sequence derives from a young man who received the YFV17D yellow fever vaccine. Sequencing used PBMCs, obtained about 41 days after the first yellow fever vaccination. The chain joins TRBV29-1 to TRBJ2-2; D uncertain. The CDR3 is CSVKALPGELFF. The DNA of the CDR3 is TGCAGCGTTAAGGCCTTACCCGGGGAGCTGTTTTTT.